This T cell receptor (beta chain) was sequenced during a study of T cell responses to AZD1222 COVID-19 vaccine (dated by TCRdb to the early 2020s). Some background on the complete study: AZD1222 recipients given second doses at about 4 weeks or at about 12 weeks were pooled, since spike-specific TCR depth and breadth were not found to differ between the two schedules. Enrollment into the trials was organized by age into subgroups of 18-55, 56-69 and 70-plus years, and those subgroups contained roughly 160, 29 and 62 TCR-sequenced participants, respectively. TCR sequencing covered roughly 230 trial participants: 200 to 210 given two doses of AZD1222 and 26 given two doses of MenACWY control vaccine.

V drops 3 bases and J drops 1 base, leaving 13 bases in between. Its CDR3 holds 17 amino acids, cysteine through phenylalanine. Only the CDR3 DNA is retained, 51 bases long and in frame from the first base. CDR1 and CDR2 are read off the germline V gene as MNHNS and SASEGT. Beyond this particular receptor, the publication reports: After two AZD1222 doses, both the breadth and the depth of spike-specific TCRs were significantly higher than at day 0 and than in MenACWY recipients. Conclusions about previously exposed vaccinees were limited because only a handful of AZD1222 recipients were SARS-CoV-2 seropositive at baseline. Reportedly, almost half of the unique spike-specific TCRs recognized epitopes lying outside the regions that are mutated in the B.1.351 and B.1.1.7 variants. Vaccine-associated CD4 TCRs spanned the whole spike protein, with dominant responses in regions 160-218 and 743-854. Most participants were white British and females outnumbered males, and the authors suggested that clonal diversity may have been underestimated. Because no samples from the day 14 peak response were available, repertoires could be characterized only after the peak T cell response. In the small 56-69-year group, the increase in depth fell short of significance, most likely because of low power.

In the paper's terms, the time point label means: baseline before first vaccination. Vaccinee samples came from UK trials COV001 and COV002, including a single-blind randomized controlled phase 2/3 trial of AZD1222 (ChAdOx1 nCoV-19) in healthy adults. Trial participant PBMC samples were collected at day 0 and day 28 after the second dose for TCRbeta chain sequencing. As concerns this clone: No antigen is known for it. No base qualities exist here, and no much larger clone lies one base off it.

The CDR3 regions of human TCRbeta chains were analyzed by immunosequencing. For the original study's pipeline: Repertoire TCRs were matched against a reference library of SARS-CoV-2-specific TCRs generated with the MIRA antigen-specificity platform. Breadth was defined as the fraction of unique TCRs that were SARS-CoV-2-associated, and depth was defined as the fraction of total T cells that were SARS-CoV-2-associated. Each spike-specific TCR was assigned to its reactive spike region and to a CD4 or CD8 class using the MIRA data. Log10-transformed breadth and depth values were compared by one-way ANOVA with Sidak's multiple comparisons tests. TCRdb obtained this table from immuneACCESS and retained in-frame rearrangements with V and J assigned. These tables miss some clones; where compared with another copy, unresolved V genes account for less than half of the shortfall, and the remainder is unexplained. That table is the source of V, J and clone size, and D and trimming were worked out from the DNA. Across this sample there are 120,000 to 150,000 clones, with 90% to 95% seen only once. The ten most abundant clones make up roughly 5.5% of the sample.

The sequence came from an adult in good health. The sequenced sample was peripheral blood, obtained on day 0 of AZD1222 vaccination. Recombination joined TRBV6-1 with TRBJ2-6; no confident D gene assignment can be made. The CDR3 here reads CASSDGQVGSGANVLTF. The DNA sequence is given as TGTGCCAGCAGTGATGGCCAAGTTGGGTCTGGGGCCAACGTCCTGACTTTC.